This is a list of T cell receptor beta chains from one sample in a study of OX40 agonist ivuxolimab in advanced cancers. TCRdb's copy holds only in-frame clones and misses some; the assay was immunoSEQ multiplex PCR. In the table there are about 27,000 clones, roughly 86% of which are singletons. The material sequenced was CD4+ or CD8+ T cells sorted from blood, taken in a trial of the OX40 agonist ivuxolimab. Receptors were obtained from an adult with an advanced solid tumor such as melanoma, head and neck, liver or kidney cancer. The CDR3 runs from the conserved cysteine through the conserved F or W. D genes are given only for firm matches. Where a row states a size, it is once, few, many or the class of an expanded clone; other rows omit it.

clone size: -
V gene: TRBV27
D gene: TRBD1
J gene: TRBJ2-7
CDR3 DNA: TGTGCCAGCAGTTCCGCAGGGGGCCCCTACGAGCAGTACTTC
CDR3 protein: CASSSAGGPYEQYF

clone size: few
V gene: TRBV27
D gene: -
J gene: TRBJ1-4
CDR3 DNA: TGTGCCAGCAGTTTCGAGAACGGAAAACTGTTTTTT
CDR3 protein: CASSFENGKLFF

clone size: -
V gene: TRBV28
D gene: TRBD1
J gene: TRBJ2-1
CDR3 DNA: TGTGCCAGCAGTTTATACGGGACAGGGGCTTACAATGAGCAGTTCTTC
CDR3 protein: CASSLYGTGAYNEQFF

clone size: -
V gene: TRBV29-1
D gene: TRBD2
J gene: TRBJ2-1
CDR3 DNA: TGCAGCGTTGAGTCGGCTAGCGGGAGACTCGTTGAGCAGTTCTTC
CDR3 protein: CSVESASGRLVEQFF

clone size: few
V gene: TRBV19
D gene: TRBD1
J gene: TRBJ1-5
CDR3 DNA: TGTGCCAGTAGTATAGACGCCGGGACAGGGGGCAATCAGCCCCAGCATTTT
CDR3 protein: CASSIDAGTGGNQPQHF

clone size: -
V gene: TRBV18
D gene: TRBD1
J gene: TRBJ2-7
CDR3 DNA: TGTGCCAGCTCACCACCTTCGGGACAGTACTACGAGCAGTACTTC
CDR3 protein: CASSPPSGQYYEQYF

clone size: few
V gene: TRBV28
D gene: -
J gene: TRBJ1-6
CDR3 DNA: TGTGCCAGCAGTTTTGAGAGGGAGTATTCACCCCTCCACTTT
CDR3 protein: CASSFEREYSPLHF

clone size: -
V gene: TRBV5-5
D gene: -
J gene: TRBJ1-2
CDR3 DNA: TGTGCCAGCATCGGACAGTCGGGTCCGAGAGGCTACACCTTC
CDR3 protein: CASIGQSGPRGYTF

clone size: -
V gene: TRBV9
D gene: -
J gene: TRBJ1-2
CDR3 DNA: TGTGCCAGCAGCGCCCCTAGGGCAAGGGGGGACTATGGCTACACCTTC
CDR3 protein: CASSAPRARGDYGYTF

clone size: -
V gene: TRBV28
D gene: -
J gene: TRBJ2-7
CDR3 DNA: TGTGCCAGCAGTTTCCAGCGACGAACCTACGAGCAGTACTTC
CDR3 protein: CASSFQRRTYEQYF

clone size: -
V gene: TRBV6-1
D gene: -
J gene: TRBJ2-7
CDR3 DNA: TGTGCCAGCAGTGAGTGGGGGGTGGCGGGCTCCTACGAGCAGTACTTC
CDR3 protein: CASSEWGVAGSYEQYF

clone size: -
V gene: TRBV4-2
D gene: -
J gene: TRBJ1-2
CDR3 DNA: TGTGCCAGCAGCCAAGATAGGGCAGCTAACTATGGCTACACCTTC
CDR3 protein: CASSQDRAANYGYTF

clone size: once
V gene: TRBV7-3
D gene: -
J gene: TRBJ1-1
CDR3 DNA: TGTGCCAGCAGCTTAAGGACAGCCGACACTGAAGCTTTCTTT
CDR3 protein: CASSLRTADTEAFF

clone size: -
V gene: TRBV6-5
D gene: -
J gene: TRBJ2-7
CDR3 DNA: TGTGCCAGCAGTTACTCTGGGACCGCCTACGAGCAGTACTTC
CDR3 protein: CASSYSGTAYEQYF

clone size: once
V gene: TRBV27
D gene: -
J gene: TRBJ2-2
CDR3 DNA: TGTGCCAGCAGTCATCTTTCTGCCGGGGAGCTGTTTTTT
CDR3 protein: CASSHLSAGELFF

clone size: -
V gene: TRBV27
D gene: -
J gene: TRBJ1-1
CDR3 DNA: TGTGCCAGCAGTTTAGCCAGAAACACTGAAGCTTTCTTT
CDR3 protein: CASSLARNTEAFF

clone size: -
V gene: TRBV4-3
D gene: -
J gene: TRBJ2-7
CDR3 DNA: TGCGCCAGCAGCCAAGTGGGGCGAGGCGAGCAGTACTTC
CDR3 protein: CASSQVGRGEQYF

clone size: once
V gene: TRBV9
D gene: -
J gene: TRBJ2-7
CDR3 DNA: TGTGCCAGCAGCGTAGCTTTGGGTCCCTACGAGCAGTACTTC
CDR3 protein: CASSVALGPYEQYF

clone size: once
V gene: TRBV14
D gene: -
J gene: TRBJ2-1
CDR3 DNA: TGTGCCAGCAGCCAAGATGCGGGGAGCTCCTACAATGAGCAGTTCTTC
CDR3 protein: CASSQDAGSSYNEQFF

clone size: -
V gene: TRBV7-9
D gene: -
J gene: TRBJ2-2
CDR3 DNA: TGCGCCAGCAGCCAAGGGGACTCCGGGGAGCTGTTTTTT
CDR3 protein: CASSQGDSGELFF

clone size: -
V gene: TRBV21-1
D gene: -
J gene: TRBJ2-3
CDR3 DNA: TGTGCCAGCAGCACCCACTCGGACCCGCGGGCAGATACGCAGTATTTT
CDR3 protein: CASSTHSDPRADTQYF

clone size: -
V gene: TRBV30
D gene: TRBD1
J gene: TRBJ1-1
CDR3 DNA: TGTGCCTGGAAGGATGGGACAGGGGCGACTTTGAACACTGAAGCTTTCTTT
CDR3 protein: CAWKDGTGATLNTEAFF

clone size: -
V gene: TRBV28
D gene: -
J gene: TRBJ2-2
CDR3 DNA: TGTGCCAGCACCAAGAAACAGGGATATGGGTTGGCCGGGGAGCTGTTTTTT
CDR3 protein: CASTKKQGYGLAGELFF

clone size: -
V gene: TRBV5-1
D gene: -
J gene: TRBJ2-2
CDR3 DNA: TGCGCCAGCAGCCCGGGCGATAGCGGCAACACCGGGGAGCTGTTTTTT
CDR3 protein: CASSPGDSGNTGELFF

clone size: -
V gene: TRBV7-9
D gene: -
J gene: TRBJ1-5
CDR3 DNA: TGTGCCAGCAGCTTCGGACAGTATAGCAATCAGCCCCAGCATTTT
CDR3 protein: CASSFGQYSNQPQHF

clone size: -
V gene: TRBV7-9
D gene: TRBD2
J gene: TRBJ2-7
CDR3 DNA: TGTGCCAGCAGTTCCCACCGGACTAGCGGGACCTACGAGCAGTACTTC
CDR3 protein: CASSSHRTSGTYEQYF

clone size: -
V gene: TRBV5-6
D gene: -
J gene: TRBJ2-3
CDR3 DNA: TGTGCCAGCAGCTTACAAAGTCAGGCTTACACAGATACGCAGTATTTT
CDR3 protein: CASSLQSQAYTDTQYF

clone size: -
V gene: TRBV7-2
D gene: -
J gene: TRBJ1-6
CDR3 DNA: TGTGCCAGCAGCTTAGTTTTTGGAAAATCACCCCTCCACTTT
CDR3 protein: CASSLVFGKSPLHF

clone size: -
V gene: TRBV15
D gene: -
J gene: TRBJ1-4
CDR3 DNA: TGTGCCACCAGCAGACCCCGGGCTGTCGGTGAAAAACTGTTTTTT
CDR3 protein: CATSRPRAVGEKLFF

clone size: few
V gene: TRBV27
D gene: -
J gene: TRBJ2-2
CDR3 DNA: TGTGCCAGCAGTTTATGGGAGGGGGCGGAGCTGTTTTTT
CDR3 protein: CASSLWEGAELFF

clone size: -
V gene: TRBV5-6
D gene: TRBD1
J gene: TRBJ1-5
CDR3 DNA: TGTGCCAGCAGCCTTGGGACAGGAGTTAATCAGCCCCAGCATTTT
CDR3 protein: CASSLGTGVNQPQHF

clone size: -
V gene: TRBV9
D gene: -
J gene: TRBJ2-3
CDR3 DNA: TGTGCCAGCAGCCAGGTGGGGGAAGGCACAGATACGCAGTATTTT
CDR3 protein: CASSQVGEGTDTQYF

clone size: -
V gene: TRBV2
D gene: -
J gene: TRBJ1-1
CDR3 DNA: TGTGCCAGCAGGAGGGGGATATCGTTCGACACTGAAGCTTTCTTT
CDR3 protein: CASRRGISFDTEAFF

clone size: few
V gene: TRBV28
D gene: -
J gene: TRBJ1-4
CDR3 DNA: TGTGCCAGCAGCCCAGGATCCGCGCCTAATGAAAAACTGTTTTTT
CDR3 protein: CASSPGSAPNEKLFF

clone size: -
V gene: TRBV5-8
D gene: -
J gene: TRBJ1-1
CDR3 DNA: TGTGCCAGCAACCCTTCCGGGGGGACCACTGAAGCTTTCTTT
CDR3 protein: CASNPSGGTTEAFF

clone size: -
V gene: TRBV11-2
D gene: TRBD1
J gene: TRBJ2-5
CDR3 DNA: TGTGCCAGCAGCCAGGGAGTCGACAGGGGTAGGGAGACCCAGTACTTC
CDR3 protein: CASSQGVDRGRETQYF

clone size: -
V gene: TRBV6-6
D gene: -
J gene: TRBJ2-2
CDR3 DNA: TGTGCCAGCAGTTACACGGGGGAAAACACCGGGGAGCTGTTTTTT
CDR3 protein: CASSYTGENTGELFF

clone size: -
V gene: TRBV5-4
D gene: -
J gene: TRBJ2-7
CDR3 DNA: TGTGCCAGCAGCTTGGGACAGAGCTACGAGCAGTACTTC
CDR3 protein: CASSLGQSYEQYF

clone size: -
V gene: TRBV7-9
D gene: -
J gene: TRBJ1-1
CDR3 DNA: TGTGCCAGCAGCCCAGGACCAGGACAGTGGAACACTGAAGCTTTCTTT
CDR3 protein: CASSPGPGQWNTEAFF

clone size: -
V gene: TRBV4-1
D gene: -
J gene: TRBJ1-6
CDR3 DNA: TGCGCCAGCAGCCTTGACCGTCCGGGACGTAGTAATTCACCCCTCCACTTT
CDR3 protein: CASSLDRPGRSNSPLHF

clone size: -
V gene: TRBV4-1
D gene: -
J gene: TRBJ2-7
CDR3 DNA: TGCGCCAGCAGCCAAGAAGGACGATTCGCCTACGAGCAGTACTTC
CDR3 protein: CASSQEGRFAYEQYF

clone size: -
V gene: TRBV19
D gene: -
J gene: TRBJ1-5
CDR3 DNA: TGTGCCAGTAGACGCGCGGCCGACGGGGGCAGCAATCAGCCCCAGCATTTT
CDR3 protein: CASRRAADGGSNQPQHF

clone size: -
V gene: TRBV9
D gene: TRBD2
J gene: TRBJ2-1
CDR3 DNA: TGTGCCAGCAGCTTACTTAGCGGGAGAATTCACAATGAGCAGTTCTTC
CDR3 protein: CASSLLSGRIHNEQFF

clone size: -
V gene: TRBV29-1
D gene: TRBD1
J gene: TRBJ2-7
CDR3 DNA: TGCAGCGTTGCTAAACACCGGGACAGTAACTCCTACGAGCAGTACTTC
CDR3 protein: CSVAKHRDSNSYEQYF

clone size: -
V gene: TRBV14
D gene: -
J gene: TRBJ2-2
CDR3 DNA: TGTGCCAGCAGCCCTAGTTTCACCGGGGAGCTGTTTTTT
CDR3 protein: CASSPSFTGELFF

clone size: -
V gene: TRBV28
D gene: TRBD1
J gene: TRBJ1-4
CDR3 DNA: TGTGCCAGCAGCACCTTCCGGGACAGTCTCTTAACTAATGAAAAACTGTTTTTT
CDR3 protein: CASSTFRDSLLTNEKLFF